The clone carrying this TCR beta chain was seen only a few times. The target antigen is unknown. From the 5' RACE reads, TCRdb called clonotypes with MiXCR, one entry per CDR3 protein. The repertoire holds hundreds of thousands of distinct CDR3 sequences, with 9% to 15% as singletons. Trimming cost V 8 bases and J 2 bases; bases outside gene matches: 13. Germline V gene sequence: CDR1 LNHDA, CDR2 SQIVND (reference sequence). The CDR3 consists of 16 residues. This entry comes from a study of T cells after yellow fever vaccination. About the research overall: SMART-Seq v4 Ultra Low Input served to prepare low-cell-number fractions.

General study points: Abundant clonotypes from the bulk population could have been carried over as contaminants into FACS-sorted repertoires. Post-booster repertoires again held most primary-vaccination clones (roughly 95% CD4, 75% to 90% CD8).

This chain connects TRBV19 to TRBJ2-3, with 7 bases aligning to TRBD2. Sample: PBMCs, taken on the day of the yellow fever booster vaccination. This clonotype was sampled from a man aged 25 to 45 who received the YFV17D yellow fever vaccine. The CDR3: CASQPWASGLTDTQYF. The CDR3 DNA reads as TGTGCCAGTCAACCCTGGGCTAGCGGACTCACAGATACGCAGTATTTT.